The T cell receptor (beta chain) under discussion was sequenced for a study of cytomegalovirus exposure and HLA in healthy donors. Study results and limitations: In a later analysis, TCR beta V- and J-gene trimming was associated with a missense DCLRE1C variant. In vitro data verified a few CMV-associated chains as specific for CMV antigens.

Trimming shortened V by 2 bases and J by 2 bases, and 11 bases separated the two germline ends. Germline V gene sequence: CDR1 SGHRS, CDR2 YFSETQ. CDR3 length: 15 amino acids. With 60 Vbeta and 13 Jbeta primers, the PCR was carried out. The protocol was immunoSEQ multiplex PCR, while the TCRdb copy is restricted to in-frame clones and leaves out a portion. There are hundreds of thousands of clones in the sample; around 73% occur only once, and less than 4.5% lies in the top ten. This cohort consisted of healthy bone marrow donors. Turning to this clone: Its antigen remains unknown.

The TCR comes from a male donor in good health and CMV-seronegative. This rearrangement joins TRBV5-1 to TRBJ1-5; D call uncertain. The sequencing input was PBMCs. The CDR3 region has the DNA TGCGCCAGCAGCTTTTTGCCCGGGGGCAATCAGCCCCAGCATTTT. Its translation: CASSFLPGGNQPQHF.